The sample holds many counts of the clone carrying this T cell receptor beta chain. Its antigen remains unknown. Germline values: CDR1 PRHDT, CDR2 FYEKMQ (reference sequence). The length of the CDR3 is 15 residues. V lost 4 bases to trimming and J lost 2 bases; unmatched junction nucleotides: 7. This entry belongs to a study of HIV-infected patients and healthy controls. Findings and caveats of the study: Significantly higher mean Gini indices appeared in HIV-infected repertoires, possibly reflecting oligoclonality. MAIT alpha-chain CDR3s were frequent in healthy controls, depleted in HIV+.

About 550 ng RNA was reverse transcribed with alpha and beta constant-region primers. Alpha and beta chain libraries were made separately by chain-specific third strand synthesis with multiplexing indices. Second strand DNA was synthesized using a primer at the SP2 site. Each CDR3 protein is one row after TCRdb ran MiXCR on the 5' RACE reads. The table shows 10,000 to 11,000 distinct CDR3 sequences, with nearly 6% occurring only once. Follow-up blood was drawn about 14 weeks, roughly three months, after antiretroviral therapy began. No cell fractionation was done, so the repertoire covers all unsorted peripheral blood T cells.

The material sequenced was blood, taken during antiretroviral therapy. The receptor's source is an adult with HIV infection. The donor label of this sample is uncertain. The chain carries TRBV13 and TRBJ2-5; TRBD2 agrees at 7 bases. The CDR3 region has the DNA TGTGCCAGCAGCTCCCGGGACTACCTACAAGAGACCCAGTACTTC. Protein: CASSSRDYLQETQYF.